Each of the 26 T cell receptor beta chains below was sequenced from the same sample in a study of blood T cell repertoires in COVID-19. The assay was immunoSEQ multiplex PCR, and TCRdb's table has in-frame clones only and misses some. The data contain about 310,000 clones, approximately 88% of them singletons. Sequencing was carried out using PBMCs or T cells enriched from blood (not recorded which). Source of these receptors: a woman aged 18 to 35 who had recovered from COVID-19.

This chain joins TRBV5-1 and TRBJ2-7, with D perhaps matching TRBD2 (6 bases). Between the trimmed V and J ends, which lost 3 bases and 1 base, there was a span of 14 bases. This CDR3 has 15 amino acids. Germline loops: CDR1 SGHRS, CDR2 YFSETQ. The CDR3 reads CASSSRDSSSYEQYF. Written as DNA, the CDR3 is TGCGCCAGCAGCTCCCGGGACTCTTCTTCCTACGAGCAGTACTTC.

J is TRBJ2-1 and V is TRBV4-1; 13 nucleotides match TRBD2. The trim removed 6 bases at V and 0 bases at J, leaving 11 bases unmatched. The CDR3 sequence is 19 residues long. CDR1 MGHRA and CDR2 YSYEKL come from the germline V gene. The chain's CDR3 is CASRPGLAGILSSYNEQFF. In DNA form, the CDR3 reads TGCGCCAGCAGGCCGGGACTAGCGGGGATTTTAAGCTCCTACAATGAGCAGTTCTTC.

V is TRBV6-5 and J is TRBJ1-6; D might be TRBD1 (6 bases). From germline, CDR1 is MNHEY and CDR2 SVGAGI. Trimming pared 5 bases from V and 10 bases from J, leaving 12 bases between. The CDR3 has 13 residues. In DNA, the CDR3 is TGTGCCAGCAGTACGGGGCAGGGGTCACCCCTCCACTTT. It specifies CASSTGQGSPLHF.

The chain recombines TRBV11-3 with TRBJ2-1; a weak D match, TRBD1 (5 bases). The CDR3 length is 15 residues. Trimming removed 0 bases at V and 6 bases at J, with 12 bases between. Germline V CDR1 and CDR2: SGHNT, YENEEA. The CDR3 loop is CASSLDPTGSNEQFF. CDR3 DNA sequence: TGTGCCAGCAGCTTAGACCCCACAGGTAGCAATGAGCAGTTCTTC.

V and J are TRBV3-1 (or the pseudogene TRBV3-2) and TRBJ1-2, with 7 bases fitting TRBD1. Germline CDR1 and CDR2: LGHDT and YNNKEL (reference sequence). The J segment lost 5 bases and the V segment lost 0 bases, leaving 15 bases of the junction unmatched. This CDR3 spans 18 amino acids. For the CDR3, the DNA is TGTGCCAGCAGCCAAGATGTAGGGGGCGAGCGGGAGGGTTATGGCTACACCTTC. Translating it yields CASSQDVGGEREGYGYTF.

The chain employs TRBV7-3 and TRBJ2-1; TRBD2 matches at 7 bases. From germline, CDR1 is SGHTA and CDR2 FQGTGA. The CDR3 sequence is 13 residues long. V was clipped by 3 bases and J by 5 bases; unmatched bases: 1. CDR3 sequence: CASSFGGDNEQFF. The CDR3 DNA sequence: TGTGCCAGCAGCTTTGGGGGGGACAATGAGCAGTTCTTC.

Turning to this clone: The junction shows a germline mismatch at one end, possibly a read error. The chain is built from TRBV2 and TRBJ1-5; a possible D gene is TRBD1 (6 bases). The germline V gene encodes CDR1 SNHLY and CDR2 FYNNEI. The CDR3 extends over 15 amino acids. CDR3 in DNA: TGTGCCAGCACTGAAAATTGGGAAACAGGGCAGCCCCAGCATTTT. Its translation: CASTENWETGQPQHF. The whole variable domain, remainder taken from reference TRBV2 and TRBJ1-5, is EPEVTQTPSHQVTQMGQEVILRCVPISNHLYFYWYRQILGQKVEFLVSFYNNEISEKSEIFDDQFSVERPDGSNFTLKIRSTKLEDSAMYFCASTENWETGQPQHFGDGTRLSIL.

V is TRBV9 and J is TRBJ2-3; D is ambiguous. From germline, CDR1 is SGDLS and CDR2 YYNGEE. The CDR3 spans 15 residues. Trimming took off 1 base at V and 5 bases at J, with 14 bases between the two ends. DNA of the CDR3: TGTGCCAGCAGCGTAACCCCAGCCCGCGGAGATACGCAGTATTTT. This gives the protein CASSVTPARGDTQYF.

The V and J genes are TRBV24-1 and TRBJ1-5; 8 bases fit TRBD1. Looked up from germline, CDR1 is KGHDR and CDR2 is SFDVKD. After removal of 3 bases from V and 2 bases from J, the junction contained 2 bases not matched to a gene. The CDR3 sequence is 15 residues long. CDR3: CATSDVTGGNQPQHF. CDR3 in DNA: TGTGCCACCAGTGATGTGACAGGGGGCAATCAGCCCCAGCATTTT.

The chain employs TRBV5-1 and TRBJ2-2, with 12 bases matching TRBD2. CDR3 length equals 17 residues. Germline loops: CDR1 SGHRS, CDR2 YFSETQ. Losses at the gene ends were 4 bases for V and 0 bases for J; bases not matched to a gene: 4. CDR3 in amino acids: CASSRLAGATNTGELFF. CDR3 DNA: TGCGCCAGCAGCAGACTAGCGGGGGCCACGAACACCGGGGAGCTGTTTTTT. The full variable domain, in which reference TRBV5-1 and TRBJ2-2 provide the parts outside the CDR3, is KAGVTQTPRYLIKTRGQQVTLSCSPISGHRSVSWYQQTPGQGLQFLFEYFSETQRNKGNFPGRFSGRQFSNSRSEMNVSTLELGDSALYLCASSRLAGATNTGELFFGEGSRLTVL.

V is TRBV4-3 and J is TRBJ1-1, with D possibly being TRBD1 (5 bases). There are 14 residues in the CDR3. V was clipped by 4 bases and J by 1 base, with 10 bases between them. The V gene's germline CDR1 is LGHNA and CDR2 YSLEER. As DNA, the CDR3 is TGCGCCAGCAGCCTCAGGGTTTCGAACACTGAAGCTTTCTTT. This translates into CASSLRVSNTEAFF.

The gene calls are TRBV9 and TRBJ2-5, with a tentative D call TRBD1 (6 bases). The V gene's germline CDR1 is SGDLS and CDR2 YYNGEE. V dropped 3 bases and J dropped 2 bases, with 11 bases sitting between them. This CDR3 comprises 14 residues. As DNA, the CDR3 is TGTGCCAGCAGCGCCGGACAGCCACAAGAGACCCAGTACTTC. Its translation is CASSAGQPQETQYF.

CDR3 protein: CAHPAGGDEQYF. CDR3 nucleotide sequence: TGTGCCCACCCAGCGGGGGGGGACGAGCAGTACTTC. The chain has TRBV11-3 and TRBJ2-7, with TRBD2 matching 10 bases. The length of the CDR3 is 12 residues. Germline V CDR1 and CDR2: SGHNT, YENEEA. V gave up 11 bases and J gave up 5 bases; unmatched junction bases: 6.

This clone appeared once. The CDR3 protein is CASSRLAGSYNEQFF. CDR3 nucleotides: TGTGCCAGCAGCAGATTAGCGGGATCCTACAATGAGCAGTTCTTC. The genes are TRBV7-3 and TRBJ2-1; 8 bases align to TRBD2. V trimming: 5 bases; J trimming: 1 base; junction bases outside the gene matches: 4. The CDR3 runs to 15 residues. The germline CDR1 and CDR2 sequences are SGHTA and FQGTGA.

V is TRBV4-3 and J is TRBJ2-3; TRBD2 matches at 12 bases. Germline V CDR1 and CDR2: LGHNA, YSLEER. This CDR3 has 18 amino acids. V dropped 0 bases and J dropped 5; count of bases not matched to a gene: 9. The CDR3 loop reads CASSQDRELAGGGDTQYF. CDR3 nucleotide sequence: TGCGCCAGCAGCCAAGATCGGGAACTAGCGGGAGGAGGAGATACGCAGTATTTT.

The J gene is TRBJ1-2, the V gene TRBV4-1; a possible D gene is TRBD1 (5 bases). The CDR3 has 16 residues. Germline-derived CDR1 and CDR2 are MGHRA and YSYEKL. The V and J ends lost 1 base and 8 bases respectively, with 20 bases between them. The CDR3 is CASSQVRGRVPGGYTF. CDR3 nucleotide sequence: TGCGCCAGCAGCCAAGTCAGAGGCAGGGTACCTGGAGGCTACACCTTC.

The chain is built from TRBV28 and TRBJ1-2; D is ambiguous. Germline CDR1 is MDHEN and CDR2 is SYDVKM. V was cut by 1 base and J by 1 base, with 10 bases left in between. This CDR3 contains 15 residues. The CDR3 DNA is TGTGCCAGCAGTTTATCCGGGGTCGGTAACTATGGCTACACCTTC. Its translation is CASSLSGVGNYGYTF.

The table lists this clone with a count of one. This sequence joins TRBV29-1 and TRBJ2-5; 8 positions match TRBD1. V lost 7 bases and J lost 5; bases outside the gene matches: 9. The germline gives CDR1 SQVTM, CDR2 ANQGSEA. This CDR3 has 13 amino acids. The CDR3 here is CSGAQGAVETQYF. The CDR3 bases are TGCAGCGGTGCCCAGGGGGCTGTTGAGACCCAGTACTTC.

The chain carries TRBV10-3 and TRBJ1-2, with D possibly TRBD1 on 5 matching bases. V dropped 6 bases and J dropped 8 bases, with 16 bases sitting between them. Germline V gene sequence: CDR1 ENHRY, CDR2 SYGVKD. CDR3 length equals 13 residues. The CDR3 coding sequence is TGTGCCATCAGCAAAGCGGGGGTGACCGGCTACACCTTC. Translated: CAISKAGVTGYTF.

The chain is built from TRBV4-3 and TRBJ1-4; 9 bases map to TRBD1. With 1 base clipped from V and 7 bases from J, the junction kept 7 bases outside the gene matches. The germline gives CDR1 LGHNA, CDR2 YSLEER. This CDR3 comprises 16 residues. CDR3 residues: CASSQGVGQGSEKLFF. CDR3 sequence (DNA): TGCGCCAGCAGCCAAGGTGTGGGACAGGGAAGTGAAAAACTGTTTTTT.

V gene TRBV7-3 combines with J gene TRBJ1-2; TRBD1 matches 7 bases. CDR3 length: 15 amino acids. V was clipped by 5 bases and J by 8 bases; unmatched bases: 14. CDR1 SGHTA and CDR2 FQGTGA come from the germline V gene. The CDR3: CASSPTPGQIYGYTF. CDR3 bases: TGTGCCAGCAGCCCGACACCGGGACAGATTTACGGCTACACCTTC.

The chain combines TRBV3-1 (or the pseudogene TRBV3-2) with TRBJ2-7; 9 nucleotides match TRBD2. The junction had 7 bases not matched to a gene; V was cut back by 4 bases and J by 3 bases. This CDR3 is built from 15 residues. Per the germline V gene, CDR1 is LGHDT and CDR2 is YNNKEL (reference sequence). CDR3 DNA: TGTGCCAGCAGCCCCCCAGGGACTAGCTTCTACGAGCAGTACTTC. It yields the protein CASSPPGTSFYEQYF.

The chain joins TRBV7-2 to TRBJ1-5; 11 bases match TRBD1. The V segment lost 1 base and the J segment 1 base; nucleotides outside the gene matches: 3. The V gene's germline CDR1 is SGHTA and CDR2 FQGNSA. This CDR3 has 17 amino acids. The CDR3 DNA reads TGTGCCAGCAGCTTAGTAGGGACAGGGGGAAGCAATCAGCCCCAGCATTTT. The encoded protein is CASSLVGTGGSNQPQHF.

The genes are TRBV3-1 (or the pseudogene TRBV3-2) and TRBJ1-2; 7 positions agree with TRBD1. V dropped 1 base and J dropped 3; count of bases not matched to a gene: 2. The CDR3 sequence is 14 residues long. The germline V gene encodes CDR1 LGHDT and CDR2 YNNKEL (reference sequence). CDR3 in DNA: TGTGCCAGCAGCCAAGTACAGGGGTACTATGGCTACACCTTC. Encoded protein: CASSQVQGYYGYTF.

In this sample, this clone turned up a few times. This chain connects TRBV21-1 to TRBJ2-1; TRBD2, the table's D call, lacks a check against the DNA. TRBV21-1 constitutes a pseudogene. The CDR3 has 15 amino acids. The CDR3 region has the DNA TGTGCCAGCAGGACGACGGGACTGCGATACAATGAGCAGTTCTTC. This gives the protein CASRTTGLRYNEQFF.

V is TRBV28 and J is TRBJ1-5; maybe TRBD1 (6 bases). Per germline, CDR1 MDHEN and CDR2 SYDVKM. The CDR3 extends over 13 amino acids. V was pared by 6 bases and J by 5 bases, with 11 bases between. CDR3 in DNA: TGTGCCAGCAGGGATGACAGGTATCAGCCCCAGCATTTT. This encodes CASRDDRYQPQHF.